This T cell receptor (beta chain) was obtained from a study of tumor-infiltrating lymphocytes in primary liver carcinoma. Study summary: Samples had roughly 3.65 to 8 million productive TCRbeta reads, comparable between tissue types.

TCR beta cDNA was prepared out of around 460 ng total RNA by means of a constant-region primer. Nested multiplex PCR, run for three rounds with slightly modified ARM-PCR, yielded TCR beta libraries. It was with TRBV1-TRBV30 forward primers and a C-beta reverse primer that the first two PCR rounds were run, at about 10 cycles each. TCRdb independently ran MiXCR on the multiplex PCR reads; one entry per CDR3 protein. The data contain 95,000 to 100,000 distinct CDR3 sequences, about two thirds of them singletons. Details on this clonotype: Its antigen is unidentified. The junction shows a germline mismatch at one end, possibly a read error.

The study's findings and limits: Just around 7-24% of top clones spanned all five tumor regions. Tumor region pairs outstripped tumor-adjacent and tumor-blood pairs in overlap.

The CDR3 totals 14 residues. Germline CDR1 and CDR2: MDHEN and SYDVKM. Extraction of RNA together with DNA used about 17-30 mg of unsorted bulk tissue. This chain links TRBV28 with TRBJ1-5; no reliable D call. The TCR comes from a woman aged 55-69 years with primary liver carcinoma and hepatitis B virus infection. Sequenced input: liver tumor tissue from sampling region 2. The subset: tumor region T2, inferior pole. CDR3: CASSPASGYQSQHF. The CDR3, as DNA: TGCGCCAGCAGCCCCGCTTCGGGGTATCAGTCCCAGCACTTT.